A single sample gave rise to the 2 T cell receptor beta chains below, sequenced in a study of blood T cell repertoires in COVID-19. Profiling relied on immunoSEQ multiplex PCR, and the TCRdb table lists in-frame clones only, not all of them. The repertoire includes almost 20,000 clones, approximately 79% of them detected once, and 56% sits in the top ten. The sample taken for sequencing was peripheral blood. The receptors originated from an elderly man with acute or convalescent COVID-19.

This CDR3 is CASSLEPLGELFF. Written as DNA, the CDR3 is TGTGCCAGCAGCTTAGAGCCCCTGGGGGAGCTGTTTTTT. The chain recombines TRBV7-9 with TRBJ2-2, with no clear D. The V gene lost 1 base and the J gene lost 8 bases, with 8 bases spanning the gap. The length of the CDR3 is 13 residues. Germline V gene sequence: CDR1 SEHNR, CDR2 FQNEAQ (reference sequence).

The J gene is TRBJ2-7, the V gene TRBV10-3; 9 bases agree with TRBD1. Germline lookup yields CDR1 ENHRY and CDR2 SYGVKD. This CDR3 comprises 15 residues. V was clipped by 7 bases and J by 1 base; unmatched bases: 8. CDR3 DNA: TGTGCCATCACCCCTGACAGGGGGAATTCCTACGAGCAGTACTTC. As protein: CAITPDRGNSYEQYF.